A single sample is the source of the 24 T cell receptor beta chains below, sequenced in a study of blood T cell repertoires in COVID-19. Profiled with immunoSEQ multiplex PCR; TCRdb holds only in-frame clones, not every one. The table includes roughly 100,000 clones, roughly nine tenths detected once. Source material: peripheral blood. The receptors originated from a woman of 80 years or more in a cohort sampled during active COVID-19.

The CDR3 region is CASSFTGALNQPQHF. Here the CDR3 DNA reads TGTGCCAGCAGCTTCACAGGGGCACTCAATCAGCCCCAGCATTTT. The gene calls are TRBV7-8 and TRBJ1-5; 7 bases map to TRBD1. The V segment lost 3 bases and the J segment 3 bases; nucleotides outside the gene matches: 5. The germline gives CDR1 SGHVS, CDR2 FQNEAQ. The CDR3 runs 15 residues.

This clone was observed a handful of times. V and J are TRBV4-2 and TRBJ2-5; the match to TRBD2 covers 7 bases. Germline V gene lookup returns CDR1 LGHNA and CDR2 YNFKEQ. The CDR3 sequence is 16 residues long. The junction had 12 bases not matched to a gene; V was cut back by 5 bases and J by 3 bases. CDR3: CASSFRDYPGEETQYF. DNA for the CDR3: TGTGCCAGCAGCTTCCGGGACTACCCTGGGGAAGAGACCCAGTACTTC.

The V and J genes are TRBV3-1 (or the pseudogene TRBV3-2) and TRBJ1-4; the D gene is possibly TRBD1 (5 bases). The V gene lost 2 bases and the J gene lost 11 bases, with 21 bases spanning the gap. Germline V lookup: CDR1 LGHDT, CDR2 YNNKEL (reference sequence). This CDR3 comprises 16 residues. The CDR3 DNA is TGTGCCAGCAGCCAACTACCAGTTGGAGGGACTGGTAAACTGTTTTTT. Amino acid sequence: CASSQLPVGGTGKLFF.

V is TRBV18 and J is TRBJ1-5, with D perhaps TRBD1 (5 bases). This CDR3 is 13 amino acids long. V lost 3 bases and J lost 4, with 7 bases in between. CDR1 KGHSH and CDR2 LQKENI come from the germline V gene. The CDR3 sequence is CASSPDKNQPQHF. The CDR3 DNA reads TGTGCCAGCTCACCGGACAAGAATCAGCCCCAGCATTTT.

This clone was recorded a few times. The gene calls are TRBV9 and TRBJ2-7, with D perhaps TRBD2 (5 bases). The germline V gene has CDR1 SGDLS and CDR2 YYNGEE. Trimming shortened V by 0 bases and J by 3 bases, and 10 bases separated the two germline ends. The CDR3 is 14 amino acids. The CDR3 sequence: CASSVGGEGYEQYF. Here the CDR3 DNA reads TGTGCCAGCAGCGTAGGGGGAGAAGGCTACGAGCAGTACTTC.

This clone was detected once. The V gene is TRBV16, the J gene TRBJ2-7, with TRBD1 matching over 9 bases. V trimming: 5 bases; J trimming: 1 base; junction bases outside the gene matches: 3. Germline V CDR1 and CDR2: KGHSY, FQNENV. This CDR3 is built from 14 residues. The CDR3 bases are TGTGCCAGCAGCTGGGACAGGGTGTCCTACGAGCAGTACTTC. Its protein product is CASSWDRVSYEQYF. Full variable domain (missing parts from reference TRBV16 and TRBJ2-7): GEEVAQTPKHLVRGEGQKAKLYCAPIKGHSYVFWYQQVLKNEFKFLISFQNENVFDETGMPKERFSAKCLPNSPCSLEIQATKLEDSAVYFCASSWDRVSYEQYFGPGTRLTVT.

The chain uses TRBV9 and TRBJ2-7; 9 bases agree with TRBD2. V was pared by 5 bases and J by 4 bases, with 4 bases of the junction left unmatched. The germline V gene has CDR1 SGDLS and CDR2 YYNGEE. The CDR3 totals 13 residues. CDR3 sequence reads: CASSITSGYEQYF. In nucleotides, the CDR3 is TGTGCCAGCAGTATAACTAGCGGGTACGAGCAGTACTTC.

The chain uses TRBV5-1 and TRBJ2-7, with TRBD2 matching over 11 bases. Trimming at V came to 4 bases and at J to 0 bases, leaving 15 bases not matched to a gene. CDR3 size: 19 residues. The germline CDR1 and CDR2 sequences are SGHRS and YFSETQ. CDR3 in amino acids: CASSLLAGGHQAYSYEQYF. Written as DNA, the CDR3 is TGCGCCAGCAGCCTCCTAGCGGGAGGCCACCAAGCCTACTCCTACGAGCAGTACTTC.

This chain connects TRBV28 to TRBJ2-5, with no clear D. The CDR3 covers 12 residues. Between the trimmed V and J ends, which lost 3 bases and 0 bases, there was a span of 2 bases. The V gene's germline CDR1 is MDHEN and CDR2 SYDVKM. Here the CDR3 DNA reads TGTGCCAGCAGTTTTAACCAAGAGACCCAGTACTTC. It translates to CASSFNQETQYF.

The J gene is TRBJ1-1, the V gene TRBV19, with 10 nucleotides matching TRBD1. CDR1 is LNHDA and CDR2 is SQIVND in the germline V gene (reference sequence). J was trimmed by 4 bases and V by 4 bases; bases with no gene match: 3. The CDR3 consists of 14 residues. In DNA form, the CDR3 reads TGTGCCAGTAGTACCCGGGACAGGGGCACTGAAGCTTTCTTT. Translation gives CASSTRDRGTEAFF. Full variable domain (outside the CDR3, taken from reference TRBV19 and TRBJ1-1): DGGITQSPKYLFRKEGQNVTLSCEQNLNHDAMYWYRQDPGQGLRLIYYSQIVNDFQKGDIAEGYSVSREKKESFPLTVTSAQKNPTAFYLCASSTRDRGTEAFFGQGTRLTVV.

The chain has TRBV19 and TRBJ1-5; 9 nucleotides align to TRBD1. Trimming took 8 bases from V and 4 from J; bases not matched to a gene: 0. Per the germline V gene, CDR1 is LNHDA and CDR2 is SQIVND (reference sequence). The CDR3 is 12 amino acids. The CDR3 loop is CASGTGNQPQHF. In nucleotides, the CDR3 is TGTGCCAGTGGGACAGGGAATCAGCCCCAGCATTTT.

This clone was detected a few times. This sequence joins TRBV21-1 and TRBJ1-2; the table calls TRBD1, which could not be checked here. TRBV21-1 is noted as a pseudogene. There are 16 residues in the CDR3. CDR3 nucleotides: TGTGCCAGCAGCAAGAGAAAGAGGGACACTAACTATGGCTACACCTTC. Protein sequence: CASSKRKRDTNYGYTF.

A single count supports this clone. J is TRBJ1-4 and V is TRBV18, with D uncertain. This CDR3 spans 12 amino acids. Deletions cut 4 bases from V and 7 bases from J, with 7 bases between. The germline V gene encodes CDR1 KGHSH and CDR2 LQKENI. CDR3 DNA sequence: TGTGCCAGCTCACTAACGAGTGAAAAACTGTTTTTT. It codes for CASSLTSEKLFF.

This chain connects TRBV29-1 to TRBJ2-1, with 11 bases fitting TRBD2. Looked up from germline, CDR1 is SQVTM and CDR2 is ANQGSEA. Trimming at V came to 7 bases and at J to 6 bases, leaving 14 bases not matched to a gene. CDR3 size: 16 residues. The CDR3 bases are TGCAGCGCCCGCACCCAGACTAGCGGGACTACCAATGAGCAGTTCTTC. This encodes CSARTQTSGTTNEQFF.

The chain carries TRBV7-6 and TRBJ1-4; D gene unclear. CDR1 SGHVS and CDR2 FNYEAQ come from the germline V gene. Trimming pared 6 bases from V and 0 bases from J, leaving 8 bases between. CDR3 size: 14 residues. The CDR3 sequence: CASRGSSTNEKLFF. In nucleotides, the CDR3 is TGTGCCAGCAGAGGGAGTTCAACTAATGAAAAACTGTTTTTT.

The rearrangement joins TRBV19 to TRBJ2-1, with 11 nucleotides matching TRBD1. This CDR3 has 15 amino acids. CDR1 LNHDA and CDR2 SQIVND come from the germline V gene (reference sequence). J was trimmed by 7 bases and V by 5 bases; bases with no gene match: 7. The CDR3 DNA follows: TGTGCCAGTAGTTTCAGGGACAGGGGGTTTAATGAGCAGTTCTTC. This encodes CASSFRDRGFNEQFF.

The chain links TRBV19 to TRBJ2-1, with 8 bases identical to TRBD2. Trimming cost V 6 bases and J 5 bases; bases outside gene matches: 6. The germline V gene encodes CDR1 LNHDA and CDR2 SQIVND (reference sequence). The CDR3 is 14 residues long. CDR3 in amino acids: CASRWDGGDNEQFF. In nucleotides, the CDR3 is TGTGCCAGTAGGTGGGACGGGGGGGACAATGAGCAGTTCTTC.

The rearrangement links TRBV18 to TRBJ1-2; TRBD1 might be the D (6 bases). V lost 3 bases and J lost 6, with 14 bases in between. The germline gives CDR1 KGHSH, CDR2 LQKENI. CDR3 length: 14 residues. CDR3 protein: CASSPNRDSDGYTF. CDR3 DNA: TGTGCCAGCTCACCTAACAGGGATTCAGATGGCTACACCTTC.

CDR3 amino acids: CASSAGPGGDGYTF. In nucleotides, the CDR3 is TGTGCCAGCAGTGCGGGTCCAGGGGGCGATGGCTACACCTTC. This chain connects TRBV2 to TRBJ1-2; 8 nucleotides line up with TRBD1. The CDR3 runs 14 residues. Looked up from germline, CDR1 is SNHLY and CDR2 is FYNNEI. The V and J ends lost 4 bases and 6 bases, in that order; junction bases with no gene match: 7.

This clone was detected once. For the CDR3, the DNA is TGCGCCAGCAGCCAAGATAGGACTAGCGGGATGAATGAGCAGTTCTTC. This translates into CASSQDRTSGMNEQFF. V is TRBV4-1 and J is TRBJ2-1; 12 bases are shared with TRBD2. Germline trimming cut 0 bases from V and 7 bases from J; bases unmatched to any gene: 4. Germline values: CDR1 MGHRA, CDR2 YSYEKL. The CDR3 is 16 amino acids.

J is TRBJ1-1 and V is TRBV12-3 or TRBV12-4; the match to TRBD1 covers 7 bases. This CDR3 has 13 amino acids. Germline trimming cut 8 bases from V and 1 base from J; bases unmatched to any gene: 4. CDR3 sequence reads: CASPGQRNTEAFF. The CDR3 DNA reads TGTGCCAGCCCGGGACAGCGGAACACTGAAGCTTTCTTT.

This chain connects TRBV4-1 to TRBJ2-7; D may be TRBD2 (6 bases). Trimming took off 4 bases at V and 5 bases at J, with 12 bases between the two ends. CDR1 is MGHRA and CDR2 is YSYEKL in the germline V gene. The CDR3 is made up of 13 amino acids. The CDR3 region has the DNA TGCGCCAGCAGCCTGAGGGACTTAGACGAGCAGTACTTC. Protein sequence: CASSLRDLDEQYF.

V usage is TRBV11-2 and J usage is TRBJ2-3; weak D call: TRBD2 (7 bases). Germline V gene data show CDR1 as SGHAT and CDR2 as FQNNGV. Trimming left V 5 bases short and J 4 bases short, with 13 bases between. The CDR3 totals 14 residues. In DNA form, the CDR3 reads TGTGCCAGCAGCCCGACGGGGGGCGCAGATACGCAGTATTTT. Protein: CASSPTGGADTQYF.

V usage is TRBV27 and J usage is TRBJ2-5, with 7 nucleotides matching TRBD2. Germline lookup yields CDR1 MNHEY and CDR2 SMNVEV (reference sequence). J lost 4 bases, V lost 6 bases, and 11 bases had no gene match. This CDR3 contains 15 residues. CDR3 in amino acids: CASSQTLTSLETQYF. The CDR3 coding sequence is TGTGCCAGCAGCCAGACGCTGACTAGCTTAGAGACCCAGTACTTC.